This T cell receptor beta chain was observed in a study of chemoradiotherapy in HPV16-positive cancers. Germline V gene lookup returns CDR1 ENHRY and CDR2 SYGVKD. Losses at the gene ends were 10 bases for V and 8 bases for J; bases not matched to a gene: 11. The CDR3 covers 14 residues. The protocol was immunoSEQ multiplex PCR, while the TCRdb copy is restricted to in-frame clones and leaves out a portion. The sample shows tens of thousands of clones, roughly 75% of them seen only once. The study, taken as a whole, reports: Candidate HPV-specific clones and E7-related TCR motifs grew in tumor during treatment. Only a couple of HPV16-positive patients supplied the functional HPV-specificity definition.

As for this clone: Its matching antigen is unknown.

Material: blood, obtained from a patient who underwent chemoradiotherapy. The chain couples TRBV10-3 to TRBJ2-1; 10 nucleotides align to TRBD1. The TCR originated in a human donor with HPV-associated anogenital cancer. DNA of the CDR3: TGTGCCACTTTACCGGGACAGGGGTTTTATGAGCAGTTCTTC. Amino acid sequence: CATLPGQGFYEQFF.